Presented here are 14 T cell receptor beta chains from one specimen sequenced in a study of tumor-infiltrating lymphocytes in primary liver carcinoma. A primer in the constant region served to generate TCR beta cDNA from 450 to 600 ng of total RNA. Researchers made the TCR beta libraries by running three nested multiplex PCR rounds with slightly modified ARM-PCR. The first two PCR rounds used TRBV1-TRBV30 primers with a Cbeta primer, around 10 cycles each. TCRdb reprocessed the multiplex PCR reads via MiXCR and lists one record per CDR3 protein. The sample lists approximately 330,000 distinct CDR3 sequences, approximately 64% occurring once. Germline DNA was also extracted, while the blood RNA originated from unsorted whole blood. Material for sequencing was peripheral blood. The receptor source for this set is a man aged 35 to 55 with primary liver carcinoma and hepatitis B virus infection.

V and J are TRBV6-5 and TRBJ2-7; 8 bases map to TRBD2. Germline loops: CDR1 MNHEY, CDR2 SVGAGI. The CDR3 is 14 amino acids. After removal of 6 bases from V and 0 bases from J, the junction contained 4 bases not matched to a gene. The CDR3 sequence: CASRNGRDSYEQYF. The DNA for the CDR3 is TGTGCCAGCAGGAACGGGAGGGACTCCTACGAGCAGTACTTC.

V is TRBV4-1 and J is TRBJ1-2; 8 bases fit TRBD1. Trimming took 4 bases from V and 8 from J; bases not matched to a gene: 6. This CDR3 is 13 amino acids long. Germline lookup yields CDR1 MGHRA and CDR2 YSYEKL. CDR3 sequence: CASSLIQGGGYTF. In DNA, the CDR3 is TGCGCCAGCAGCCTCATACAGGGGGGGGGCTACACCTTC.

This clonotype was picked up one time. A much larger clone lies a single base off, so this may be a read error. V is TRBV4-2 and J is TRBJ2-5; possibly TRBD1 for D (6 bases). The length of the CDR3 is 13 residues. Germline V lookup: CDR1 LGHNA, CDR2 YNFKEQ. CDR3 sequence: CANSFRQAETQYF. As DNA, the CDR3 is TGTGCCAACAGCTTCCGACAGGCCGAGACCCAGTACTTC.

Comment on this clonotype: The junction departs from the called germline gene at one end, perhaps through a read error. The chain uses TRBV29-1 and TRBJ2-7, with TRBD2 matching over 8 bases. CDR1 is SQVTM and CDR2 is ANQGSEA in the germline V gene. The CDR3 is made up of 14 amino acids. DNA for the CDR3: TGCAGTGTCATCAGTCAGCGGGGGACCTACAAGCAGTACTTC. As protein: CSVISQRGTYKQYF.

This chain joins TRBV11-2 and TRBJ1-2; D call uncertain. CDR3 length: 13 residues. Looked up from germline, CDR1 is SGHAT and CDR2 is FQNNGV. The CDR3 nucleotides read TGTGCTAACAGCTTCCGCCACAACTATGGCTACACCTTC. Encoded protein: CANSFRHNYGYTF. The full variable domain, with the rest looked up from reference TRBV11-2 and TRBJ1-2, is EAGVAQSPRYKIIEKRQSVAFWCNPISGHATLYWYQQILGQGPKLLIQFQNNGVVDDSQLPKDRFSAERLKGVDSTLKIQPAKLEDSAVYLCANSFRHNYGYTFGSGTRLTVV.

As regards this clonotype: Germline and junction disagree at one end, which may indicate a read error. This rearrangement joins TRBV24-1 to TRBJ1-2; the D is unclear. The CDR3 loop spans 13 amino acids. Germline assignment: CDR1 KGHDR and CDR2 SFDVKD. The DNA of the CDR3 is TGTGCCACCAGTGATTCCGGAAGGGATGGCCACACCTTC. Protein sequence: CATSDSGRDGHTF.

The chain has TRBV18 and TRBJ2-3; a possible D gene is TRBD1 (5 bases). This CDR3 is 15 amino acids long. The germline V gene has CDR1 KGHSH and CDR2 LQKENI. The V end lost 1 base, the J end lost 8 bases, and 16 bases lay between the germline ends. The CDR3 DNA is TGTGCCAGCTCACCACGGGGCCAGGGTGAAGGTACGCAGTATTTT. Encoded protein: CASSPRGQGEGTQYF.

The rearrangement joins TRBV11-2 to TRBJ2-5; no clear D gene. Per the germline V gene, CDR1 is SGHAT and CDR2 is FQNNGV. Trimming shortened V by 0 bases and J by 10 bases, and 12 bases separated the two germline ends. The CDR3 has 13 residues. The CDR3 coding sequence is TGTGCCAGCAGCTTAGACTGGGAATATATCCAGTACTTC. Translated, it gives CASSLDWEYIQYF.

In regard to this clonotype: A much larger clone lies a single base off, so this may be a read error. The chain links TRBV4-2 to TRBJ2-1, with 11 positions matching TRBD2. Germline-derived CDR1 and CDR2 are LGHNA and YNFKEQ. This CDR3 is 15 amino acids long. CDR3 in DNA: TGTACCAGCAGCCTAACTAGCGGGGGCTACAATGAGCAGTTCTTC. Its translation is CTSSLTSGGYNEQFF.

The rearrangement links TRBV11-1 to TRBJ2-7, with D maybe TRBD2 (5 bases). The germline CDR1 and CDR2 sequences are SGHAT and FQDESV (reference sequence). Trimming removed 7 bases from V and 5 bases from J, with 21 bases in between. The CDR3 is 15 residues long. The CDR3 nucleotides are TGTGCCAGCAAACTGAGACCTAGCCCCTGGAACGAGCAGTACTTC. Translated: CASKLRPSPWNEQYF.

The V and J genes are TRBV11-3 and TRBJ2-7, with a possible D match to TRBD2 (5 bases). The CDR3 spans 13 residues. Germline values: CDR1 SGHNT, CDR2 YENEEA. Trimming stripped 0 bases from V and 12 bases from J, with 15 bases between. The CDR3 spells CASSLDLGDELYF. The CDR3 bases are TGTGCCAGCAGCTTAGATTTGGGAGACGAACTGTACTTC.

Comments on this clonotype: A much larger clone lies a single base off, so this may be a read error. The CDR3 DNA reads as TGTGTCAGCTGGGGGCGGGGCAATCAGCCCCAGCATTTT. Encoded protein: CVSWGRGNQPQHF. The rearrangement links TRBV6-2 or TRBV6-3 to TRBJ1-5, with D possibly TRBD1 on 6 matching bases. CDR1 is MNHEY and CDR2 is SVGEGT in the germline V gene. The CDR3 loop spans 13 amino acids.

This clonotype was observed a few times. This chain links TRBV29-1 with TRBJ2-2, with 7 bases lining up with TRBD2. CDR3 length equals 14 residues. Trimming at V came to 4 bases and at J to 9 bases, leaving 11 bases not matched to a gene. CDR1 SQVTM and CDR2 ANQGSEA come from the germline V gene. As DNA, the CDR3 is TGCAGCGTTGCGGGGGAGGGCAATGTCTGGGAGCTGTTTTTT. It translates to CSVAGEGNVWELFF.

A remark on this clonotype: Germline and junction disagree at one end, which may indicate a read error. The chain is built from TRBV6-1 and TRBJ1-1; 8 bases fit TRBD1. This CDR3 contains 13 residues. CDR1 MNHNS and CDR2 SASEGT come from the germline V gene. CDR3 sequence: CAGSADRGTEAFF. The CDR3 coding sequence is TGTGCCGGCAGTGCCGACAGGGGAACTGAAGCTTTCTTT.